Sequencing of this T cell receptor delta chain was carried out in a study of delta chains in infants with herpesvirus infections. Study at large: Infants in Uganda were tracked from birth through primary CMV infection. The search targeted a public fetal Vdelta1/Vgamma8 clonotype after postnatal CMV infection. Broader study findings: No race- or environment-matched controls existed, and samples were few.

CDR1 is TSWWSYY and CDR2 is QGS in the germline V gene. V was trimmed by 4 bases and J by 1 base, leaving 10 bases between them. The CDR3 loop spans 14 amino acids. Gamma-chain- and delta-chain-specific primers converted PBMC RNA into TCR cDNA. TCRdb processed the RT-PCR reads again with the CATT caller. The sample holds 1,500 to 2,000 delta-chain clones; around 7% are singletons and the top ten take approximately 3.6%. The table lists this clone with a few counts. Its antigen is unidentified. This may arise from a read error, as a much more abundant clone is one base away. The same CDR3 can be traced to other DNA sequences in this sample.

The sequencing used peripheral blood, collected at time point 1 of longitudinal follow-up. The chain couples TRDV1 to TRDJ1, with D unclear. The sequence was obtained from a human donor who was a Ugandan infant, either HIV-exposed or HIV-unexposed (not recorded which). For the CDR3, the DNA is TGTGCTCTTGGGGTAGTCCTTGGCACCGATAAACTCATCTTT. This codes for CALGVVLGTDKLIF.